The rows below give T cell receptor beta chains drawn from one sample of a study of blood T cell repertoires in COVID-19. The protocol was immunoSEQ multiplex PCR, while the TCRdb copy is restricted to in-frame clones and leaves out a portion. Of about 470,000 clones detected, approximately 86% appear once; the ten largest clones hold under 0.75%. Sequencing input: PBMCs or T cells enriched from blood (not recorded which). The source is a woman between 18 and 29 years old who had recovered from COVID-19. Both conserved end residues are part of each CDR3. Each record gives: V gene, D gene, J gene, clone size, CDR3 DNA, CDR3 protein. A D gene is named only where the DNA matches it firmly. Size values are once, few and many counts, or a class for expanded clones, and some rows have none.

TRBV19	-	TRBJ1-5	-	TGTGCCAGTACCCCCGGCCCGGGGGGTAGCAATCAGCCCCAGCATTTT	CASTPGPGGSNQPQHF
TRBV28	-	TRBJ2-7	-	TGTGCCAGCAGTTTGGCTGGCAGGGGATTATACGAGCAGTACTTC	CASSLAGRGLYEQYF
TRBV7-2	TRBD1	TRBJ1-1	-	TGTGCCAGCAGCTTAGAGGGGGCTGGTGGGGCTTTCTTT	CASSLEGAGGAFF
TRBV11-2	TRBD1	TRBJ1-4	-	TGTGCCAGCAGCCCCGGGACAGGCCTCACATTAAATGAAAAACTGTTTTTT	CASSPGTGLTLNEKLFF
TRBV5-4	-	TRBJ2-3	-	TGTGCCAGCAGCTTGAGGCAGGAGGGAACAGATACGCAGTATTTT	CASSLRQEGTDTQYF
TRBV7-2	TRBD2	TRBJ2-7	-	TGTGCCAGCAGCGCCCGATGGGGGGGGGAGCCCTACGAGCAGTACTTC	CASSARWGGEPYEQYF
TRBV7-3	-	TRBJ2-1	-	TGTGCCAGCAGCTTAATTCTCTCGACAGCTAATGAGCAGTTCTTC	CASSLILSTANEQFF
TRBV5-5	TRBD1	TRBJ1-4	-	TGTGCCAGCAGCTTCCGGACAGGCCTTGGCGGCGAAAAACTGTTTTTT	CASSFRTGLGGEKLFF
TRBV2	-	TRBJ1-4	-	TGTGCCAGCAGTCCGGGCGGGGTCGACGATGAAAAACTGTTTTTT	CASSPGGVDDEKLFF
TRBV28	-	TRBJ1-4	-	TGTGCCAGCAGGACAGGCTGGGGAGTGGGGACTAATGAAAAACTGTTTTTT	CASRTGWGVGTNEKLFF
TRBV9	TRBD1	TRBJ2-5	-	TGTGCCAGCAGCGCCCGACAGGGGGCTACGGCGGCCCAGTACTTC	CASSARQGATAAQYF
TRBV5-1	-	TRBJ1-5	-	TGCGCCAGCAGCGCCGGGGAGGGGTATAATCAGCCCCAGCATTTT	CASSAGEGYNQPQHF
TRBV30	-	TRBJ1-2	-	TGTGCCTCGATTAGCGGGGCCAACTATGGCTACACCTTC	CASISGANYGYTF
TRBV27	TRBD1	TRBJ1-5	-	TGTGCCAGCAGTTCGGGACAGGGTAGGGGCAATCAGCCCCAGCATTTT	CASSSGQGRGNQPQHF
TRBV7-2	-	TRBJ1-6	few	TGTGCCAGCTGGGATAGGGGGTGGGATTCACCCCTCCACTTT	CASWDRGWDSPLHF
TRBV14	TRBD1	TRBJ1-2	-	TGTGCCAGCAGCCTCGGGACAGGAGACTTTTATGGCTACACCTTC	CASSLGTGDFYGYTF
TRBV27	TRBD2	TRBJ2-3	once	TGTGCCAGCAGTTTTAGCGGGGGGGTGGGTACGCAGTATTTT	CASSFSGGVGTQYF
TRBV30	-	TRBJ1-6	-	TGTGCCTGGGGAGGAGGGTTCAATTCACCCCTCCACTTT	CAWGGGFNSPLHF
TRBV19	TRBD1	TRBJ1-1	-	TGTGCCAGTAGTATAGGGGGACAGATGAACACTGAAGCTTTCTTT	CASSIGGQMNTEAFF
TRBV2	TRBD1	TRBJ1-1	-	TGTGCCAGCAGTTCAGGGGGCTGGACTGAAGCTTTCTTT	CASSSGGWTEAFF
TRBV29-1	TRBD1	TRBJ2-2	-	TGCAGCGGGGGACAGGGGGCTACCGGGGAGCTGTTTTTT	CSGGQGATGELFF
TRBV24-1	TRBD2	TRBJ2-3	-	TGTGCCACCTGCGATAGCGGGAGCACAGATACGCAGTATTTT	CATCDSGSTDTQYF
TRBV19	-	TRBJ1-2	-	TGTGCCAGTAGTTTACCCGGACGGGGGTACTATGGCTACACCTTC	CASSLPGRGYYGYTF
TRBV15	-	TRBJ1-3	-	TGTGCCACCAGCAGAGATCGAGTTCGACTAAGTGGAAACACCATATATTTT	CATSRDRVRLSGNTIYF